The rows below give T cell receptor beta chains drawn from one sample of a study of blood T cell repertoires in COVID-19. Here immunoSEQ multiplex PCR was the method, and the copy in TCRdb shows in-frame clones only, minus some. This sample yields more than 200,000 clones, of which 85% to 90% are seen a single time; over 4% belongs to the top ten. The sample consisted of peripheral blood. These receptor sequences come from a woman in her sixties or seventies with COVID-19, enrolled during active disease. CDR3s leave out the opening cysteine and the closing phenylalanine or tryptophan.

V: TRBV5-1
J: TRBJ2-2
CDR3: ASRETSGSERGGELF

V: TRBV7-3
J: TRBJ1-3
CDR3: ASSPGPRDRGGNTIY

V: TRBV19
J: TRBJ1-5
CDR3: ASSPKTGWNQPQH

V: TRBV4-3
J: TRBJ1-3
CDR3: ASSQALRGGSGNTIY

V: TRBV9
J: TRBJ2-1
CDR3: ASSRLASHNEQF

V: TRBV7-9
J: TRBJ2-7
CDR3: ASSPSGMSYEQY

V: TRBV7-2
J: TRBJ2-5
CDR3: ASSLDSGGPRETQY

V: TRBV29-1
J: TRBJ1-2
CDR3: SVGTATSYGYT

V: TRBV9
J: TRBJ2-1
CDR3: ASSEGQGAYNEQF

V: TRBV12-3/TRBV12-4
J: TRBJ1-5
CDR3: ASSFQANQPQH

V: TRBV10-3
J: TRBJ2-3
CDR3: AISRTSGNTDTQY

V: TRBV29-1
J: TRBJ2-1
CDR3: SVGARLAGYNEQF

V: TRBV6-5
J: TRBJ2-2
CDR3: ASSLGLAGGAGELF

V: TRBV7-8
J: TRBJ2-5
CDR3: ASGETLAQETQY

V: TRBV2
J: TRBJ2-2
CDR3: ASNMGVAGSHTGELF

V: TRBV21-1
J: TRBJ1-1
CDR3: ASSRTGGTEAF

V: TRBV7-2
J: TRBJ2-7
CDR3: ASSHPGLLKSEQY

V: TRBV21-1
J: TRBJ1-1
CDR3: ASISEGQGCHEAF

V: TRBV24-1
J: TRBJ1-5
CDR3: ATSVSRSNQPQH

V: TRBV6-5
J: TRBJ1-4
CDR3: ASRQNEGGLF

V: TRBV6-5
J: TRBJ1-1
CDR3: ASSYEGGKGTEAF

V: TRBV19
J: TRBJ2-7
CDR3: ASRGGGASYEQY

V: TRBV15
J: TRBJ2-1
CDR3: ATSRDRRGLAGAYNEQF

V: TRBV7-9
J: TRBJ1-4
CDR3: ASSLGRSANEKLF

V: TRBV9
J: TRBJ1-1
CDR3: ASSVATGGLT

V: TRBV29-1
J: TRBJ1-1
CDR3: SVGDRVNTEAF

V: TRBV7-9
J: TRBJ1-3
CDR3: ASSLGDRGNTIY

V: TRBV27
J: TRBJ1-1
CDR3: ASRNQGKYTEAF

V: TRBV7-3
J: TRBJ2-1
CDR3: ASSPQSPNRGWDEQF

V: TRBV30
J: TRBJ2-2
CDR3: AGAAGFGELF

V: TRBV2
J: TRBJ1-1
CDR3: ASSVRTGNTEAF

V: TRBV2
J: TRBJ2-7
CDR3: ASSSGTYEQY

V: TRBV5-1
J: TRBJ2-2
CDR3: ASSPTGTSPTGELF

V: TRBV19
J: TRBJ1-4
CDR3: ASSIGSEVAKLF

V: TRBV3-1/TRBV3-2
J: TRBJ2-3
CDR3: ASSHVFADTQY